The present T cell receptor (beta chain) was sequenced within a study of blood T cell repertoires in COVID-19. At the level of the study: PBMCs, B-cell-depleted T cells, or T cells provided the cDNA or gDNA that made up the material.

Authors' analysis steps: Amplifying reference gene primers gave estimates of nucleated cell counts. Using immunoSEQ multiplex PCR, the repertoire was profiled, and TCRdb retains in-frame clones only, with some absent. V and J calls and clone size are given by that table; D and trimming were obtained from the DNA. Of roughly 450,000 clones listed, about 90% are singletons. Across about two dozen US areas, participants ranged in age from 18 to 89 years. Cohort assignment relied on participant-reported clinical history. V lost 3 bases and J lost 1, with 13 bases in between. The CDR3 is 16 residues long. Germline CDR1 MNHNY, CDR2 SVGAGI (reference sequence).

The TCR sequence derives from a man between 18 and 29 years old who had recovered from COVID-19. V and J are TRBV6-6 and TRBJ1-5; no clear D. Source material: PBMCs or T cells enriched from blood (not recorded which). CDR3 region: CASSYHGRQSNQPQHF. CDR3 DNA: TGTGCCAGCAGTTATCACGGGAGGCAGAGCAATCAGCCCCAGCATTTT.